The 12 T cell receptor beta chains listed next were all sequenced from one sample in a study of monozygotic twins with inflammatory bowel disease. TCRdb reprocessed the 5' RACE reads; each CDR3 protein has one entry and no DNA is given. The table lists about 160,000 distinct CDR3 sequences. The specimen was blood. The receptors derive from a human donor with ulcerative colitis or Crohn's disease, or a healthy co-twin of an affected twin (not recorded which).

The chain couples TRBV7-2 to TRBJ2-7; TCRdb's D gene call, TRBD2, goes unchecked for lack of DNA. CDR3 size: 15 residues. Per the germline V gene, CDR1 is SGHTA and CDR2 is FQGNSA. CDR3 sequence: CASSSSGRTPYEQYF.

The gene calls are TRBV5-5 and TRBJ2-1; the D gene TCRdb calls, TRBD1, cannot be checked with no DNA. In germline, CDR1 is SGHKS, CDR2 YYEKEE (reference sequence). This CDR3 comprises 14 residues. CDR3 amino acids: CASSLAGQGNEQFF. Supplemented by reference TRBV5-5 and TRBJ2-1, the full variable domain reads DAGVTQSPTHLIKTRGQQVTLRCSPISGHKSVSWYQQVLGQGPQFIFQYYEKEERGRGNFPDRFSARQFPNYSSELNVNALLLGDSALYLCASSLAGQGNEQFFGPGTRLTVL.

The chain carries TRBV7-6 and TRBJ2-3. The CDR3 sequence is 14 residues long. CDR1 is SGHVS, CDR2 FNYEAQ, per germline. Here the CDR3 reads CASSSDPSTDTQYF.

The rearrangement uses TRBV11-3 and TRBJ1-1; lacking DNA, the TRBD1 call made by TCRdb goes unchecked. Germline CDR1 is SGHNT and CDR2 is YENEEA. The CDR3 runs 13 residues. CDR3 region: CASSLSGRTEAFF.

V and J are TRBV11-2 and TRBJ2-5; the D call from TCRdb, TRBD1, cannot be confirmed without DNA. The CDR3 extends over 14 amino acids. CDR1 is SGHAT and CDR2 is FQNNGV in the germline V gene. This chain's CDR3 is CASSLGTVAETQYF.

The CDR3 protein is CASSSLDSEVYGYTF. The rearrangement links TRBV28 to TRBJ1-2; TCRdb calls TRBD1, which cannot be checked without DNA. The CDR3 is 15 amino acids. The germline V gene encodes CDR1 MDHEN and CDR2 SYDVKM.

The rearrangement uses TRBV7-8 and TRBJ2-1; absent DNA, TCRdb's TRBD2 call cannot be checked. CDR3 length: 15 residues. Germline loops: CDR1 SGHVS, CDR2 FQNEAQ. CDR3 amino acids: CASSLVAGARNEQFF.

The chain joins TRBV7-9 to TRBJ2-7; TCRdb calls TRBD2, which cannot be checked without DNA. CDR3 size: 14 residues. Germline V gene data show CDR1 as SEHNR and CDR2 as FQNEAQ (reference sequence). This CDR3 reads CASSLQGGRREQYF.

The chain has TRBV15 and TRBJ2-5. Per the germline V gene, CDR1 is LNHNV and CDR2 is YYDKDF (reference sequence). The CDR3 spans 12 residues. CDR3 region: CATSRARETQYF.

The chain is built from TRBV10-3 and TRBJ1-5. Per germline, CDR1 ENHRY and CDR2 SYGVKD. The CDR3 loop spans 13 amino acids. CDR3 residues: CAINRESNQPQHF.

The chain carries TRBV7-9 and TRBJ1-1. The CDR3 is made up of 14 amino acids. The germline V gene encodes CDR1 SEHNR and CDR2 FQNEAQ (reference sequence). CDR3 in amino acids: CASSLLRVDTEAFF.

CDR3 in amino acids: CASSWWGESTETQYF. The chain employs TRBV5-1 and TRBJ2-5; the TCRdb call, TRBD2, lacks DNA for checking. Looked up from germline, CDR1 is SGHRS and CDR2 is YFSETQ. The CDR3 consists of 15 residues.